This T cell receptor (beta chain) appears in the sequencing data of a study of beta chain features in type 1 diabetes. This CDR3 is built from 15 residues. V was pared by 2 bases and J by 3 bases, with 7 bases of the junction left unmatched. Germline V CDR1 and CDR2: MNHEY, SVGAGI. This clone was detected a few times. Its antigen is as yet unknown. General study results and limits: VDJ junctions from patients with type 1 diabetes contained fewer insertions and more deletions.

The purity of all sorted populations exceeded 95%. Sequenced material consisted of expressed TCRB transcripts (all of the isolated RNA was reverse transcribed). Samples of naive, central memory and regulatory T cells yielded a mean of about 3.7 million reads. Repertoires were generated with immunoSEQ multiplex PCR, while TCRdb's copy carries only in-frame clones and drops some. The sample holds about 330,000 clones, roughly 11% seen once. Sequenced sample: naive CD4+ T cells from blood. V gene TRBV6-5 combines with J gene TRBJ2-7; 7 bases are shared with TRBD1. The clonotype comes from a woman aged 25 to 39 in good health. The CDR3 DNA is TGTGCCAGCAGTTACCTTAGGACAGGATACTACGAGCAGTACTTC. Its translation is CASSYLRTGYYEQYF.